The 27 T cell receptor beta chains below were found in one sample sequenced in a study of blood T cells in healthy people across ages. A second PCR of about 7 to 12 cycles used a sample-barcoded 5' primer and a J-beta primer mix. TCRdb reanalysed the 5' RACE reads using MiXCR and keeps one entry per CDR3 protein. The sample gives fewer than 900,000 distinct CDR3 sequences, roughly two fifths of which show up once; 20% is in the top ten. The sample comprised blood. These receptors were taken from a woman aged 60-70 years in good health.

V usage is TRBV20-1 and J usage is TRBJ1-4, with 9 bases matching TRBD1. The CDR3 totals 13 residues. The trim removed 3 bases at V and 4 bases at J, leaving 0 bases unmatched. The germline CDR1 and CDR2 sequences are DFQATT and SNEGSKA (reference sequence). The CDR3 here is CSARGQGNEKLFF. The CDR3, as DNA: TGCAGTGCTAGGGGACAGGGTAATGAAAAACTGTTTTTT.

Here the CDR3 DNA reads TGCGCCAGCAGCCGCCAACTAGCGGGAGGAGCGTCGGGCTACAATGAGCAGTTCTTC. Its translation: CASSRQLAGGASGYNEQFF. The chain carries TRBV4-3 and TRBJ2-1; 12 nucleotides line up with TRBD2. In germline, CDR1 is LGHNA, CDR2 YSLEER. This CDR3 region has 19 residues. Trimming removed 4 bases from V and 3 bases from J; junction bases left unmatched: 13.

The genes are TRBV29-1 and TRBJ2-2; 8 positions match TRBD2. J gave up 4 bases and V 3 bases, and 1 base lay outside the gene matches. This CDR3 is 13 amino acids long. CDR1 SQVTM and CDR2 ANQGSEA come from the germline V gene. The CDR3 sequence: CSVDREGTGELFF. CDR3 DNA: TGCAGCGTTGACCGGGAGGGCACCGGGGAGCTGTTTTTT.

A few counts support this clonotype. In DNA form, the CDR3 reads TGCAGTGCTCCGCTAGCGGGAGCGATGTATGAGCAGTTCTTC. It translates to CSAPLAGAMYEQFF. The chain recombines TRBV20-1 with TRBJ2-1; 10 nucleotides agree with TRBD2. CDR1 and CDR2 (germline): DFQATT, SNEGSKA (reference sequence). With V trimmed by 5 bases and J by 8 bases, 9 bases remained unmatched. CDR3 length equals 14 residues.

The chain carries TRBV6-6 and TRBJ2-1; D is ambiguous. Germline loops: CDR1 MNHNY, CDR2 SVGAGI (reference sequence). CDR3 size: 13 residues. V lost 2 bases, J lost 4 bases, and 6 bases lay in between. The CDR3 region is CASSYAQYNEQFF. The CDR3 region has the DNA TGTGCCAGCAGTTACGCGCAGTACAATGAGCAGTTCTTC.

This clonotype has a count of ten or more. The chain joins TRBV4-2 to TRBJ1-1; D perhaps matches TRBD1 (6 bases). The germline V and J ends were trimmed by 1 base and 7 bases, with 22 bases remaining between them. CDR1 and CDR2 (germline): LGHNA, YNFKEQ. The CDR3 is made up of 17 amino acids. The CDR3 region has the DNA TGTGCCAGCAGCCAAGTCTTCGTTGAAGGGGGAGCCGTTGAAGCTTTCTTT. Translated: CASSQVFVEGGAVEAFF.

The genes are TRBV5-1 and TRBJ1-2, with D tentatively TRBD1 (5 bases). CDR3 length equals 15 residues. Trimming shortened V by 0 bases and J by 5 bases, and 14 bases separated the two germline ends. Per germline, CDR1 SGHRS and CDR2 YFSETQ. CDR3 nucleotides: TGCGCCAGCAGCTTGGGAGGTCCCCAGGGTTATGGCTACACCTTC. Amino acids: CASSLGGPQGYGYTF.

The genes are TRBV4-1 and TRBJ1-2; D uncertain. The V end lost 0 bases, the J end lost 9 bases, and 11 bases lay between the germline ends. Per germline, CDR1 MGHRA and CDR2 YSYEKL. This CDR3 is built from 13 residues. CDR3 nucleotide sequence: TGCGCCAGCAGCCAAGATGGGATGGTCCGCTACACCTTC. Its translation: CASSQDGMVRYTF.

The chain uses TRBV6-5 and TRBJ2-7; 7 nucleotides line up with TRBD1. The J segment lost 3 bases and the V segment lost 9 bases, leaving 14 bases of the junction unmatched. The CDR3 is made up of 15 amino acids. CDR1 is MNHEY and CDR2 is SVGAGI in the germline V gene. In nucleotides, the CDR3 is TGTGCCAGGTCATTCTCACCGGGACAGAACTACGAGCAGTACTTC. Translated: CARSFSPGQNYEQYF.

V usage is TRBV11-2 and J usage is TRBJ1-4; a weak D match, TRBD1 (5 bases). This CDR3 contains 17 residues. The germline V gene encodes CDR1 SGHAT and CDR2 FQNNGV. Deletions cut 4 bases from V and 0 bases from J, with 15 bases between. CDR3 nucleotide sequence: TGTGCCAGCAGCTCAATCGGACATTCTGCAACTAATGAAAAACTGTTTTTT. Residues: CASSSIGHSATNEKLFF.

This clonotype was picked up one time. The V gene is TRBV27, the J gene TRBJ1-2; TRBD1 is a possible D gene (6 bases). This CDR3 has 13 amino acids. Germline assignment: CDR1 MNHEY and CDR2 SMNVEV (reference sequence). Trimming took 5 bases from V and 4 from J, leaving 11 bases between them. The CDR3 loop reads CASSVQGFYGYTF. In nucleotides, the CDR3 is TGTGCCAGCAGTGTACAGGGCTTCTATGGCTACACCTTC.

This sequence joins TRBV6-5 and TRBJ1-1; TRBD1 agrees at 8 bases. Germline V gene sequence: CDR1 MNHEY, CDR2 SVGAGI. J gave up 4 bases and V 7 bases, and 14 bases lay outside the gene matches. The CDR3 sequence is 16 residues long. CDR3 in amino acids: CASTKQTGVRSTEAFF. CDR3 nucleotide sequence: TGTGCCAGCACCAAACAGACAGGGGTTCGTAGCACTGAAGCTTTCTTT.

This clonotype has ten or more counts. This chain links TRBV27 with TRBJ2-6; no firm D call. Germline lookup yields CDR1 MNHEY and CDR2 SMNVEV (reference sequence). Trimming removed 5 bases at V and 1 base at J, with 9 bases between. The CDR3 is 15 residues long. CDR3 sequence: CASSVQGSGANVLTF. The CDR3 DNA reads TGTGCCAGCAGTGTCCAAGGTTCTGGGGCCAACGTCCTGACTTTC.

This chain uses TRBV20-1 with TRBJ2-7; D not certain. V was pared by 2 bases and J by 2 bases, with 7 bases between. Germline V gene lookup returns CDR1 DFQATT and CDR2 SNEGSKA (reference sequence). CDR3 length: 12 residues. CDR3 nucleotides: TGCAGTGCTAGATACAGTACCTACGAGCAGTACTTC. Amino acids: CSARYSTYEQYF.

The CDR3 is CASSYSASGSSYNEQFF. CDR3 DNA: TGTGCCAGCAGTTACTCGGCTAGCGGTAGCTCCTACAATGAGCAGTTCTTC. The chain uses TRBV6-5 and TRBJ2-1, with 7 bases matching TRBD2. The CDR3 extends over 17 amino acids. The germline CDR1 and CDR2 sequences are MNHEY and SVGAGI. Trimming cost V 0 bases and J 0 bases; bases outside gene matches: 5.

Turning to this clonotype: Just one base apart from a much larger clone, this may be a read error. V usage is TRBV5-1 and J usage is TRBJ1-5; no reliable D call. Germline CDR1 and CDR2: SGHRS and YFSETQ. With 3 bases removed from V and 5 bases from J, the gap between germline ends came to 9 bases. The CDR3 is 13 amino acids. The CDR3, as DNA: TGCGCCAGCAGCTGGGAAGGGCATCAGCCCCAGCATTTT. It yields the protein CASSWEGHQPQHF.

This sequence joins TRBV5-5 and TRBJ2-5, with 11 bases matching TRBD1. CDR3 length: 16 amino acids. The germline V gene encodes CDR1 SGHKS and CDR2 YYEKEE (reference sequence). The junction had 4 bases not matched to a gene; V was cut back by 1 base and J by 2 bases. DNA for the CDR3: TGTGCCAGCAGCTTGAGGACAGGGGGCCTTCAAGAGACCCAGTACTTC. The encoded protein is CASSLRTGGLQETQYF.

This clonotype occurred a few times. The genes are TRBV20-1 and TRBJ2-7; the match to TRBD1 covers 9 bases. Looked up from germline, CDR1 is DFQATT and CDR2 is SNEGSKA (reference sequence). CDR3 length: 15 residues. The V segment lost 3 bases and the J segment 2 bases; nucleotides outside the gene matches: 8. The CDR3 sequence: CSARAGTGFTYEQYF. CDR3 nucleotides: TGCAGTGCTAGGGCCGGGACAGGGTTCACCTACGAGCAGTACTTC.

CDR3 sequence (DNA): TGTGCCAGCAGCCTCCCAAGGACAGGCACCTACGAGCAGTACTTC. Translation gives CASSLPRTGTYEQYF. The V and J genes are TRBV6-2 or TRBV6-3 and TRBJ2-5, with 7 bases matching TRBD1. Judging by the DNA end, TRBJ2-7 fits better; the J call may be wrong. The CDR3 extends over 15 amino acids. Germline V gene sequence: CDR1 MNHEY, CDR2 SVGEGT.

This clonotype was observed many times. J is TRBJ2-4 and V is TRBV29-1; D uncertain. The CDR3 length is 16 residues. V was shortened by 7 bases and J by 0 bases, with 19 bases between the two germline ends. Germline V gene sequence: CDR1 SQVTM, CDR2 ANQGSEA. The CDR3 loop reads CSAEIGRSLAKNIQYF. Here the CDR3 DNA reads TGCAGCGCCGAGATCGGACGGTCACTAGCCAAAAACATTCAGTACTTC.

Only a few counts were recorded for this clonotype. This chain links TRBV4-2 with TRBJ1-1; TRBD1 is a possible D gene (5 bases). Deletions cut 0 bases from V and 5 bases from J, with 10 bases between. The CDR3 runs to 14 residues. Germline loops: CDR1 LGHNA, CDR2 YNFKEQ. The DNA for the CDR3 is TGTGCCAGCAGCCAAGAGACAGTCTCGACTGAAGCTTTCTTT. Protein sequence: CASSQETVSTEAFF.

The V call is TRBV7-6, the J call TRBJ2-7, with TRBD1 matching 7 bases. J was trimmed by 4 bases and V by 4 bases; bases with no gene match: 7. The V gene's germline CDR1 is SGHVS and CDR2 FNYEAQ. The CDR3 extends over 14 amino acids. The CDR3 here is CASSSTGLRYEQYF. CDR3 DNA sequence: TGTGCCAGCAGCTCGACAGGGTTACGTTACGAGCAGTACTTC.

CDR3 in amino acids: CASSLMSNSGANVLTF. Here the CDR3 DNA reads TGTGCCAGCAGCTTAATGAGTAACTCTGGGGCCAACGTCCTGACTTTC. The genes are TRBV7-3 and TRBJ2-6; the D is unclear. V lost 1 base and J 0 bases, leaving 7 bases between the germline ends. In germline, CDR1 is SGHTA, CDR2 FQGTGA. The CDR3 loop spans 16 amino acids.

The V call is TRBV12-3 or TRBV12-4, the J call TRBJ2-7; tentative D call: TRBD2 (6 bases). The DNA end favors TRBJ2-5, so the J call may be wrong. The CDR3 covers 14 residues. CDR3 DNA sequence: TGTGCCAGCAGTCGGACTAACGGGGAGGAGACCCAGTACTTC. The encoded protein is CASSRTNGEETQYF.

This clonotype has just a few counts. This chain joins TRBV20-1 and TRBJ2-7, with 9 nucleotides matching TRBD1. Trimming took 6 bases from V and 2 from J; bases not matched to a gene: 5. Germline V CDR1 and CDR2: DFQATT, SNEGSKA (reference sequence). This CDR3 has 13 residues. CDR3: CSAHGQGTYEQYF. The CDR3 DNA is TGCAGTGCCCACGGACAGGGGACCTACGAGCAGTACTTC.

The rearrangement joins TRBV7-2 to TRBJ2-6; weak D call: TRBD2 (5 bases). V was trimmed by 4 bases and J by 4 bases, leaving 11 bases between them. The CDR3 spans 15 residues. The germline V gene has CDR1 SGHTA and CDR2 FQGNSA. The DNA for the CDR3 is TGTGCCAGCAGCTGGCTAACGGGGGGGGCCAACGTCCTGACTTTC. It yields the protein CASSWLTGGANVLTF. Together with reference TRBV7-2 and TRBJ2-6, the CDR3 gives the full variable domain: GAGVSQSPSNKVTEKGKDVELRCDPISGHTALYWYRQSLGQGLEFLIYFQGNSAPDKSGLPSDRFSAERTGGSVSTLTIQRTQQEDSAVYLCASSWLTGGANVLTFGAGSRLTVL.

This clonotype was detected a few times. The chain links TRBV10-3 to TRBJ1-5; 7 nucleotides align to TRBD1. Germline lookup yields CDR1 ENHRY and CDR2 SYGVKD. J lost 1 base, V lost 11 bases, and 5 bases had no gene match. This CDR3 comprises 13 residues. The CDR3 DNA follows: TGTGCCGCCGACAGGGTAAGCAATCAGCCCCAGCATTTT. Its translation is CAADRVSNQPQHF.